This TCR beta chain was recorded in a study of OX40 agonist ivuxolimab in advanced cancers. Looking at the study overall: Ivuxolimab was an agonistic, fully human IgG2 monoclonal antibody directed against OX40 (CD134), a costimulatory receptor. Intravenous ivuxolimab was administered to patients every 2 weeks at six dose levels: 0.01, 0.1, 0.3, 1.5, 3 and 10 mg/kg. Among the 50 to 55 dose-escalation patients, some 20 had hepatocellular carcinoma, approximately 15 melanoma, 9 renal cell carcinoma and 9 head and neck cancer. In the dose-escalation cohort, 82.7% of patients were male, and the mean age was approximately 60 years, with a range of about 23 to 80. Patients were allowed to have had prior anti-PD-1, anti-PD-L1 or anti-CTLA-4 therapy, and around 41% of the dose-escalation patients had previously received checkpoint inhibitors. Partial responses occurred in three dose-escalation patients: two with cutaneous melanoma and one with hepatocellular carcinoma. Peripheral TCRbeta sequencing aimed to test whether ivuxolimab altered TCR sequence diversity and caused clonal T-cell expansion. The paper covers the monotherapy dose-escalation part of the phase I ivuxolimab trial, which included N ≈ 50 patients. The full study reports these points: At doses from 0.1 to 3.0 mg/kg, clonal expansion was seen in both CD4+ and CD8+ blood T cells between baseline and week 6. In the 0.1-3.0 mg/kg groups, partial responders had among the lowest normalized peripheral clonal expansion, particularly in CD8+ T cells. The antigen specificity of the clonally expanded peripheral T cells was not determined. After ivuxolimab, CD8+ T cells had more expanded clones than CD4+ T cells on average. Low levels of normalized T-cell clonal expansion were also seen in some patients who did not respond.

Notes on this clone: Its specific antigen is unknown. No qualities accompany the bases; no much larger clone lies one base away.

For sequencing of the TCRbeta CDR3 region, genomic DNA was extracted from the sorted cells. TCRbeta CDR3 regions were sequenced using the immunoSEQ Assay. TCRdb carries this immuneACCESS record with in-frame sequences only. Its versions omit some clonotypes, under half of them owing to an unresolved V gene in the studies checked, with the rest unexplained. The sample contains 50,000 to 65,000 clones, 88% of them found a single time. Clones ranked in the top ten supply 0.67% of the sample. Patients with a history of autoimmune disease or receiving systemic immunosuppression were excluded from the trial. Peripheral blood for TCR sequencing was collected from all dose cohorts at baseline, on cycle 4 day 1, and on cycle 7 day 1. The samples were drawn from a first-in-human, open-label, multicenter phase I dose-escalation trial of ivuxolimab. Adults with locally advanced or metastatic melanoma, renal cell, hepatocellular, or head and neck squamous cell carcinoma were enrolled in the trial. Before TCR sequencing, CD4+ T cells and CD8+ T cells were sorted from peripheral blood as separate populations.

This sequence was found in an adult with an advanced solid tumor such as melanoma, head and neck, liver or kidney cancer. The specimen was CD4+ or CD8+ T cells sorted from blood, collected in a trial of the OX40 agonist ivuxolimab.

The CDR3 in this case is CASSPGGGGDYEQYF. Here is the DNA: TGTGCCAGCAGTCCGGGCGGAGGGGGCGATTACGAGCAGTACTTC. The chain employs TRBV28 and TRBJ2-7; the D segment could be TRBD1, given 7 matching bases. The V and J ends are trimmed by 5 bases and 4 bases, leaving 18 bases between them. CDR1 and CDR2 (MDHEN, SYDVKM) derive from the germline V gene. The CDR3 contains 15 residues, cysteine and phenylalanine counted. The DNA shown is the 45-base CDR3, in frame from base 1. Joined to the reference TRBV28 and TRBJ2-7 proteins, this CDR3 gives the full variable domain: DVKVTQSSRYLVKRTGEKVFLECVQDMDHENMFWYRQDPGLGLRLIYFSYDVKMKEKGDIPEGYSVSREKKERFSLILESASTNQTSMYLCASSPGGGGDYEQYFGPGTRLTVT.